The 23 T cell receptor beta chains in this list originate from one sample, sequenced in a study. TCRdb re-called the 5' RACE reads with MiXCR, one entry per CDR3 protein. The repertoire holds about 34,000 distinct CDR3 sequences, with 26% as singletons. Sequences were obtained from naive CD4+ T cells sorted from a lymph node. Indicated subset: naive CD4+ T cells, CD4+CD45RA+CD25-. These TCRs come from a female donor with breast cancer.

The chain is built from TRBV7-2 and TRBJ2-1, with TRBD2 identical over 7 bases. There are 15 residues in the CDR3. The J segment lost 3 bases and the V segment lost 5 bases, leaving 7 bases of the junction unmatched. Germline V gives CDR1 SGHTA, CDR2 FQGNSA. CDR3 loop: CASSPAGLGYNEQFF. The DNA of the CDR3 is TGTGCCAGCAGCCCCGCCGGACTAGGCTACAATGAGCAGTTCTTC.

This clonotype was counted a few times. The rearrangement uses TRBV27 and TRBJ1-2; D uncertain. CDR1 and CDR2 (germline): MNHEY, SMNVEV (reference sequence). The CDR3 extends over 15 amino acids. Between the trimmed V and J ends, which lost 10 bases and 0 bases, there was a span of 18 bases. CDR3 nucleotides: TGTGCCACCCTCAGTCAGACCGCTTCTAACTATGGCTACACCTTC. This sequence encodes CATLSQTASNYGYTF.

The chain joins TRBV4-3 to TRBJ2-2; TRBD1 matches 8 bases. CDR1 LGHNA and CDR2 YSLEER come from the germline V gene. The J segment lost 7 bases and the V segment lost 2 bases, leaving 9 bases of the junction unmatched. CDR3 size: 16 residues. In DNA form, the CDR3 reads TGCGCCAGCAGCCAAAGGACAGGGCCGGGTTACGGGGAGCTGTTTTTT. This encodes CASSQRTGPGYGELFF.

In this sample, this clonotype turned up many times. The chain has TRBV6-1 and TRBJ1-1; a possible D gene is TRBD1 (6 bases). The CDR3 sequence is 13 residues long. Trimming took 2 bases from V and 11 from J, leaving 15 bases between them. Germline V gives CDR1 MNHNS, CDR2 SASEGT. CDR3 in DNA: TGTGCCAGCAGTGAAAATATAGCAGGGGCCGCTTTCTTT. It yields the protein CASSENIAGAAFF.

This clonotype qualifies as medium-sized. The V and J genes are TRBV10-3 and TRBJ2-1; 8 positions match TRBD2. V shed 3 bases, J shed 6 bases, and the junction held 1 base outside the gene matches. This CDR3 contains 13 residues. Germline-derived CDR1 and CDR2 are ENHRY and SYGVKD. The CDR3 protein is CAISESGSNEQFF. CDR3 bases: TGTGCCATCAGTGAAAGCGGGAGCAATGAGCAGTTCTTC.

The chain links TRBV20-1 to TRBJ2-5; D tentatively reads TRBD1 or TRBD2 (5 bases each). CDR1 and CDR2 from the germline V gene are DFQATT and SNEGSKA (reference sequence). Trimming left V 1 base short and J 5 bases short, with 14 bases between. This CDR3 comprises 14 residues. The CDR3 spells CSARGPGTRETQYF. CDR3 DNA sequence: TGCAGTGCTAGAGGTCCCGGGACGCGGGAGACCCAGTACTTC.

The sample holds a few counts of this clonotype. Here the CDR3 DNA reads TGTGCCAGCACCTTTGGGGGGACCGGGGAGCTGTTTTTT. Translating gives CASTFGGTGELFF. This chain connects TRBV12-3 or TRBV12-4 to TRBJ2-2, with D possibly TRBD2 on 6 matching bases. The CDR3 has 13 residues. The ends were cut back, 7 bases at V and 5 bases at J, with 11 bases in the middle.

With respect to this clonotype: A read error may be the cause here, since a much bigger clone is one base away. The J gene is TRBJ2-3, the V gene TRBV5-1, with 9 bases aligning to TRBD1. Germline-derived CDR1 and CDR2 are SGHRS and YFSETQ. This CDR3 contains 16 residues. Trimming removed 7 bases from V and 1 base from J; junction bases left unmatched: 10. The CDR3 protein is CASGKDRGGGTDTQYF. Written as DNA, the CDR3 is TGCGCCAGCGGCAAGGACAGGGGAGGTGGCACAGATACGCAGTATTTT. Supplemented by reference TRBV5-1 and TRBJ2-3, the full variable domain reads KAGVTQTPRYLIKTRGQQVTLSCSPISGHRSVSWYQQTPGQGLQFLFEYFSETQRNKGNFPGRFSGRQFSNSRSEMNVSTLELGDSALYLCASGKDRGGGTDTQYFGPGTRLTVL.

This clonotype was counted at least ten times. V is TRBV4-1 and J is TRBJ2-7, with unresolved D. Germline-derived CDR1 and CDR2 are MGHRA and YSYEKL. The length of the CDR3 is 11 residues. Between the trimmed V and J ends, which lost 4 bases and 5 bases, there was a span of 6 bases. The CDR3: CASSLKDEQYF. The DNA of the CDR3 is TGCGCCAGCAGCCTCAAAGACGAGCAGTACTTC.

This chain links TRBV7-3 with TRBJ1-1; D might be TRBD1 (5 bases). Trimming stripped 5 bases from V and 10 bases from J, with 17 bases between. Germline loops: CDR1 SGHTA, CDR2 FQGTGA. The CDR3 spans 13 residues. The CDR3 region is CASSDQGGASAFF. As DNA, the CDR3 is TGTGCCAGCAGCGACCAGGGTGGTGCGTCAGCTTTCTTT.

This clonotype was picked up a small number of times. The chain is built from TRBV5-4 and TRBJ2-6; TRBD2 might be the D (5 bases). Trimming stripped 2 bases from V and 2 bases from J, with 8 bases between. Germline CDR1 reads SGHNT; CDR2 reads YYREEE (reference sequence). The CDR3 length is 15 residues. CDR3 coding DNA: TGTGCCAGCAGCTTCCCCGGGACTGGGGCCAACGTCCTGACTTTC. As protein: CASSFPGTGANVLTF.

The table lists this clonotype with a few counts. V gene TRBV7-6 combines with J gene TRBJ2-3, with D perhaps TRBD1 (6 bases). This CDR3 has 14 amino acids. Germline assignment: CDR1 SGHVS and CDR2 FNYEAQ. The germline V and J ends were trimmed by 5 bases and 6 bases, with 15 bases remaining between them. CDR3 region: CASSRDTPGDTQYF. Written as DNA, the CDR3 is TGTGCCAGCAGCAGGGACACGCCGGGGGATACGCAGTATTTT.

Comments on this clonotype: The missing conserved phenylalanine or tryptophan at the end of this CDR3 makes a read error likely. It is unclear where the CDR3 begins or ends on the DNA, so no DNA is shown, and the CDR3 is as TCRdb lists it. This sequence joins TRBV4-1 and TRBJ2-7; the D call in the table, TRBD1, was not verified against the DNA. Germline CDR1 and CDR2: MGHRA and YSYEKL. The CDR3 sequence runs 15 residues, both termini included. The CDR3 sequence: CASSPRGHPNYEQYL.

The rearrangement uses TRBV5-1 and TRBJ2-5, with 10 bases fitting TRBD2. V gave up 2 bases and J gave up 5 bases; unmatched junction bases: 3. This CDR3 spans 14 amino acids. In germline, CDR1 is SGHRS, CDR2 YFSETQ. The CDR3 protein is CASSLSSGGETQYF. CDR3 DNA sequence: TGCGCCAGCAGCTTATCTAGCGGGGGTGAGACCCAGTACTTC.

The chain links TRBV6-2 or TRBV6-3 to TRBJ1-1; 7 bases agree with TRBD1. The germline V gene has CDR1 MNHEY and CDR2 SVGEGT. V lost 2 bases and J lost 1; bases outside the gene matches: 10. The CDR3 extends over 17 amino acids. The CDR3 reads CASSYLEGTVGNTEAFF. Here the CDR3 DNA reads TGTGCCAGCAGTTACCTCGAAGGGACAGTCGGGAACACTGAAGCTTTCTTT.

The chain combines TRBV9 with TRBJ1-2; the D is unclear. Germline V CDR1 and CDR2: SGDLS, YYNGEE. CDR3 size: 14 residues. V was clipped by 2 bases and J by 0 bases, with 8 bases between them. CDR3 sequence reads: CASSVDTSNYGYTF. For the CDR3, the DNA is TGTGCCAGCAGCGTCGACACTTCTAACTATGGCTACACCTTC.

As to this clonotype: The junction departs from the called germline gene at one end, perhaps through a read error. The V and J genes are TRBV9 and TRBJ1-1, with D tentatively TRBD1 (5 bases). The CDR3 loop spans 14 amino acids. Germline loops: CDR1 SGDLS, CDR2 YYNGEE. The CDR3 region is CTSRDLGGNTEAFF. As DNA, the CDR3 is TGTACCAGCAGGGACCTGGGAGGTAACACTGAAGCTTTCTTT.

The chain uses TRBV4-1 and TRBJ1-5; no firm D call. Germline CDR1 and CDR2: MGHRA and YSYEKL. Trimming removed 0 bases at V and 0 bases at J, with 18 bases between. The CDR3 covers 19 residues. The CDR3 DNA reads as TGCGCCAGCAGCCAAGAATATCCGCGGTACGGGTATAGCAATCAGCCCCAGCATTTT. Translation: CASSQEYPRYGYSNQPQHF.

The CDR3 DNA reads as TGTGCCAGCAGTTTGGGGGACACCGGAGGAGGTGAGCAGTTCTTC. Its translation is CASSLGDTGGGEQFF. The gene calls are TRBV12-3 or TRBV12-4 and TRBJ2-1; TRBD1 is a possible D gene (6 bases). The CDR3 covers 15 residues. Trimming shortened V by 3 bases and J by 9 bases, and 18 bases separated the two germline ends.

The table lists this clonotype with a few counts. The J gene is TRBJ1-1, the V gene TRBV5-6, with D unresolved. V shed 0 bases and J shed 4 bases, with 13 bases lying between them. Germline lookup yields CDR1 SGHDT and CDR2 YYEEEE. The length of the CDR3 is 15 residues. CDR3 sequence reads: CASSLGPGPGTEAFF. DNA for the CDR3: TGTGCCAGCAGCTTGGGACCCGGACCGGGCACTGAAGCTTTCTTT.

V usage is TRBV4-1 and J usage is TRBJ1-5, with D uncertain. Germline V CDR1 and CDR2: MGHRA, YSYEKL. V dropped 4 bases and J dropped 0 bases, with 19 bases sitting between them. The CDR3 consists of 18 residues. Here the CDR3 reads CASSRMIPYGVSNQPQHF. For the CDR3, the DNA is TGCGCCAGCAGCCGGATGATCCCGTATGGGGTTAGCAATCAGCCCCAGCATTTT.

This clonotype was seen at least ten times. The V gene is TRBV12-3 or TRBV12-4, the J gene TRBJ2-5; no firm D call. Deletions cut 1 base from V and 1 base from J, with 7 bases between. This CDR3 spans 14 amino acids. The CDR3 nucleotides read TGTGCCAGCAGTTTAGGGCGTTTCCAAGAGACCCAGTACTTC. Translated, it gives CASSLGRFQETQYF.

This clonotype was observed a few times. The CDR3 sequence: CASSQVPLESDSYNEQFF. In nucleotides, the CDR3 is TGTGCCAGCAGCCAAGTCCCCCTGGAGTCAGACTCCTACAATGAGCAGTTCTTC. This chain uses TRBV14 with TRBJ2-1; D is uncertain. Trimming left V 1 base short and J 0 bases short, with 16 bases between. Germline V lookup: CDR1 SGHDN, CDR2 FVKESK. The CDR3 runs 18 residues. Full variable domain (remainder filled in from reference TRBV14 and TRBJ2-1): EAGVTQFPSHSVIEKGQTVTLRCDPISGHDNLYWYRRVMGKEIKFLLHFVKESKQDESGMPNNRFLAERTGGTYSTLKVQPAELEDSGVYFCASSQVPLESDSYNEQFFGPGTRLTVL.